One and the same sample provided the 32 T cell receptor beta chains below, sequenced in a study of long-term antiretroviral therapy in people with HIV. The authors ran the immunoSEQ assay, v3.0, at survey level. This table comes from immunoSEQ multiplex PCR, and its TCRdb copy is limited to in-frame clones, with some not included. The top ten clones hold 3.6% of a sample with 35,000 or so clones, 85% to 95% of them seen once. The sequences come from unsorted PBMCs, collected 4.1 years after starting antiretroviral therapy. The receptors shown here come from a woman aged 50 to 60 with HIV.

This clone was seen a single time. This sequence joins TRBV7-2 and TRBJ1-5, with D possibly matching TRBD1 (5 bases). Germline-derived CDR1 and CDR2 are SGHTA and FQGNSA. Trimming pared 5 bases from V and 4 bases from J, leaving 15 bases between. The CDR3 consists of 15 residues. In nucleotides, the CDR3 is TGTGCCAGCAGCCCTCTCCCCGGGGCGAATCAGCCCCAGCATTTT. This gives the protein CASSPLPGANQPQHF.

The chain recombines TRBV2 with TRBJ2-5; TRBD2 might be the D (6 bases). Germline assignment: CDR1 SNHLY and CDR2 FYNNEI. V lost 4 bases and J lost 2, with 17 bases in between. The CDR3 contains 16 residues. The DNA for the CDR3 is TGTGCCAGCAGTGCTCTGAGGACTAACCTTCAAGAGACCCAGTACTTC. This codes for CASSALRTNLQETQYF.

The chain uses TRBV5-6 and TRBJ2-3, with 11 bases identical to TRBD2. J gave up 8 bases and V 4 bases, and 6 bases lay outside the gene matches. The CDR3 has 14 amino acids. The germline CDR1 and CDR2 sequences are SGHDT and YYEEEE. The CDR3 DNA sequence: TGTGCCAGCAGCGTTACTAGCGGGGGACTTACGCAGTATTTT. Translated: CASSVTSGGLTQYF.

The CDR3 region is CASSQGANTEAFF. The DNA of the CDR3 is TGTGCCAGCAGCCAGGGGGCTAACACTGAAGCTTTCTTT. This chain connects TRBV9 to TRBJ1-1; 8 nucleotides match TRBD1. V lost 4 bases, J lost 2 bases, and 1 base stayed unmatched. Germline V lookup: CDR1 SGDLS, CDR2 YYNGEE. The CDR3 length is 13 residues.

The V gene is TRBV2, the J gene TRBJ1-5; no clear D. V lost 8 bases to trimming and J lost 0 bases, with 11 bases between them. The CDR3 has 14 residues. Germline V gene data show CDR1 as SNHLY and CDR2 as FYNNEI. The DNA of the CDR3 is TGTGCCAGCCAAGTACAGTATAGCAATCAGCCCCAGCATTTT. Protein product: CASQVQYSNQPQHF.

The chain is built from TRBV19 and TRBJ1-4, with TRBD1 matching 7 bases. The V and J ends lost 6 bases and 2 bases, in that order; junction bases with no gene match: 6. Germline V gene lookup returns CDR1 LNHDA and CDR2 SQIVND (reference sequence). This CDR3 region has 15 residues. CDR3 coding DNA: TGTGCCAGTAGGGTCGCAGGGGGGACTAATGAAAAACTGTTTTTT. Translating it yields CASRVAGGTNEKLFF.

This chain connects TRBV5-6 to TRBJ2-7, with D possibly matching TRBD1 (5 bases). This CDR3 has 14 amino acids. Germline CDR1 and CDR2: SGHDT and YYEEEE. V was pared by 4 bases and J by 3 bases, with 14 bases between. CDR3 in amino acids: CASSPKFQGYEQYF. The CDR3 DNA reads TGTGCCAGCAGCCCCAAATTTCAGGGCTACGAGCAGTACTTC.

The J gene is TRBJ1-2, the V gene TRBV5-6, with 7 bases matching TRBD1. There are 15 residues in the CDR3. CDR1 is SGHDT, CDR2 YYEEEE, per germline. Losses at the gene ends were 2 bases for V and 4 bases for J; bases not matched to a gene: 8. CDR3 DNA sequence: TGTGCCAGCAGCTTCGACAGGGTTGGAGGCTATGGCTACACCTTC. Its protein product is CASSFDRVGGYGYTF. Full variable domain (outside the CDR3, taken from reference TRBV5-6 and TRBJ1-2): DAGVTQSPTHLIKTRGQQVTLRCSPKSGHDTVSWYQQALGQGPQFIFQYYEEEERQRGNFPDRFSGHQFPNYSSELNVNALLLGDSALYLCASSFDRVGGYGYTFGSGTRLTVV.

The chain recombines TRBV2 with TRBJ2-7, with 8 bases lining up with TRBD2. Germline V lookup: CDR1 SNHLY, CDR2 FYNNEI. V lost 4 bases, J lost 7 bases, and 9 bases stayed unmatched. The CDR3 is 14 residues long. Written as DNA, the CDR3 is TGTGCCAGCAGTGTCTACTCGGGGGGGACAGAGCAGTACTTC. This translates into CASSVYSGGTEQYF.

The CDR3 reads CASRSGLAEKTDTQYF. The CDR3 bases are TGTGCCAGCAGGTCGGGACTAGCAGAGAAGACAGATACGCAGTATTTT. The genes are TRBV6-6 and TRBJ2-3; TRBD2 matches 9 bases. CDR1 and CDR2 from the germline V gene are MNHNY and SVGAGI (reference sequence). This CDR3 comprises 16 residues. V was pared by 6 bases and J by 3 bases, with 10 bases of the junction left unmatched.

The chain's CDR3 is CASSPGTGGTPSYNEQFF. The CDR3, as DNA: TGTGCCAGCAGCCCTGGGACAGGGGGGACCCCTTCCTACAATGAGCAGTTCTTC. J is TRBJ2-1 and V is TRBV5-4; 11 bases fit TRBD1. With V trimmed by 4 bases and J by 1 base, 10 bases remained unmatched. The germline CDR1 and CDR2 sequences are SGHNT and YYREEE (reference sequence). This CDR3 is built from 18 residues.

This clone appeared a single time. J is TRBJ1-5 and V is TRBV7-2; D is unresolved. Deletions cut 3 bases from V and 0 bases from J, with 6 bases between. CDR3 size: 14 residues. Germline V gene data show CDR1 as SGHTA and CDR2 as FQGNSA. CDR3 residues: CASSFIGSNQPQHF. The DNA of the CDR3 is TGTGCCAGCAGCTTTATTGGTAGCAATCAGCCCCAGCATTTT. The whole variable domain, filled in from reference TRBV7-2 and TRBJ1-5, reads GAGVSQSPSNKVTEKGKDVELRCDPISGHTALYWYRQSLGQGLEFLIYFQGNSAPDKSGLPSDRFSAERTGGSVSTLTIQRTQQEDSAVYLCASSFIGSNQPQHFGDGTRLSIL.

This chain links TRBV5-5 with TRBJ1-1; maybe TRBD1 (5 bases). This CDR3 is 14 amino acids long. Per the germline V gene, CDR1 is SGHKS and CDR2 is YYEKEE (reference sequence). Trimming took 7 bases from V and 4 from J, leaving 17 bases between them. The CDR3 DNA reads as TGTGCCAGCTCTAACTTCAGGGTAGGCACTGAAGCTTTCTTT. Encoded protein: CASSNFRVGTEAFF.

The chain couples TRBV7-3 to TRBJ2-2, with D unclear. Germline V gene data show CDR1 as SGHTA and CDR2 as FQGTGA. The CDR3 sequence is 13 residues long. Trimming stripped 1 base from V and 4 bases from J, with 4 bases between. The CDR3 DNA sequence: TGTGCCAGCAGCTTAAGCCCCACCGGGGAGCTGTTTTTT. It encodes CASSLSPTGELFF.

CDR3 nucleotides: TGTGCTAGTGGTTTGGGGGGTGGGGGTGAGAAGACCCAGTACTTC. Translation: CASGLGGGGEKTQYF. The chain is built from TRBV12-5 and TRBJ2-5; possibly TRBD1 or TRBD2 for D (5 bases each). V gave up 1 base and J gave up 6 bases, with 15 bases separating them. The CDR3 consists of 15 residues. Germline loops: CDR1 LGHNT, CDR2 FRNRAP.

A single count supports this clone. The chain links TRBV11-1 to TRBJ2-1; 7 bases agree with TRBD1. CDR1 and CDR2 (germline): SGHAT, FQDESV (reference sequence). With V trimmed by 3 bases and J by 8 bases, 7 bases remained unmatched. The CDR3 length is 14 residues. The CDR3 here is CASSFEGARDEQFF. CDR3 nucleotide sequence: TGTGCCAGCAGCTTTGAGGGGGCTAGGGATGAGCAGTTCTTC.

The gene calls are TRBV29-1 and TRBJ1-2; 7 positions agree with TRBD1. The V gene's germline CDR1 is SQVTM and CDR2 ANQGSEA. The CDR3 contains 16 residues. Trimming cost V 4 bases and J 0 bases; bases outside gene matches: 11. CDR3 sequence: CSVVQTGAPANYGYTF. In DNA, the CDR3 is TGCAGCGTTGTCCAAACAGGGGCTCCGGCTAACTATGGCTACACCTTC.

The chain combines TRBV27 with TRBJ2-1; D not resolved. Trimming pared 5 bases from V and 4 bases from J, leaving 15 bases between. This CDR3 has 15 amino acids. The germline gives CDR1 MNHEY, CDR2 SMNVEV (reference sequence). CDR3 loop: CASSPNNNAYNEQFF. The DNA for the CDR3 is TGTGCCAGCAGTCCTAATAATAACGCATACAATGAGCAGTTCTTC.

The genes are TRBV12-5 and TRBJ1-3; the D is unclear. The germline V gene has CDR1 LGHNT and CDR2 FRNRAP. Trimming cost V 3 bases and J 4 bases, with 4 bases left between them. The CDR3 contains 12 residues. The CDR3 reads CASGLSGNTIYF. Here the CDR3 DNA reads TGTGCTAGTGGTTTATCCGGAAACACCATATATTTT.

The J gene is TRBJ2-7, the V gene TRBV6-1; D is perhaps TRBD1 (6 bases). CDR1 and CDR2 from the germline V gene are MNHNS and SASEGT. The CDR3 runs 12 residues. The V end lost 6 bases, the J end lost 5 bases, and 11 bases lay between the germline ends. CDR3 in amino acids: CASRADSHEQYF. The DNA for the CDR3 is TGTGCCAGCAGGGCGGACAGTCACGAGCAGTACTTC.

The chain joins TRBV9 to TRBJ2-7; 10 bases align to TRBD1. Germline CDR1 reads SGDLS; CDR2 reads YYNGEE. This CDR3 has 15 amino acids. V dropped 0 bases and J dropped 3; count of bases not matched to a gene: 3. The CDR3 region has the DNA TGTGCCAGCAGCGTAGCCGGGGACAGGGGCTACGAGCAGTACTTC. It is translated as CASSVAGDRGYEQYF.

The V call is TRBV30, the J call TRBJ2-7, with TRBD2 matching over 7 bases. The CDR3 is 12 residues long. V lost 3 bases to trimming and J lost 3 bases; unmatched junction nucleotides: 2. Germline loops: CDR1 GTSNPN, CDR2 SVGIG (reference sequence). The chain's CDR3 is CAWRPSGYEQYF. CDR3 DNA sequence: TGTGCCTGGAGGCCTAGCGGCTACGAGCAGTACTTC.

CDR3 nucleotides: TGCGCCAGCAGCTTACGGGGGTCGTGGGGAGATACGCAGTATTTT. This sequence encodes CASSLRGSWGDTQYF. The gene calls are TRBV5-1 and TRBJ2-3; the D gene is possibly TRBD2 (6 bases). V lost 2 bases and J lost 5, with 15 bases in between. CDR1 is SGHRS, CDR2 YFSETQ, per germline. The CDR3 sequence is 15 residues long.

This rearrangement joins TRBV5-1 to TRBJ2-1; D remains unclear. The ends were cut back, 2 bases at V and 0 bases at J, with 9 bases in the middle. There are 15 residues in the CDR3. Germline V gene sequence: CDR1 SGHRS, CDR2 YFSETQ. CDR3 residues: CASSFDLRSYNEQFF. The CDR3 DNA follows: TGCGCCAGCAGCTTCGACCTCCGCTCCTACAATGAGCAGTTCTTC. Variable domain in full (rest from reference TRBV5-1 and TRBJ2-1): KAGVTQTPRYLIKTRGQQVTLSCSPISGHRSVSWYQQTPGQGLQFLFEYFSETQRNKGNFPGRFSGRQFSNSRSEMNVSTLELGDSALYLCASSFDLRSYNEQFFGPGTRLTVL.

The genes are TRBV10-3 and TRBJ2-1; D might be TRBD1 or TRBD2, each matching 5 bases. This CDR3 has 16 residues. The germline CDR1 and CDR2 sequences are ENHRY and SYGVKD. The V and J ends lost 3 bases and 1 base respectively, with 13 bases between them. CDR3 sequence reads: CAISDPGTRSYNEQFF. DNA for the CDR3: TGTGCCATCAGTGACCCCGGGACCCGATCCTACAATGAGCAGTTCTTC.

CDR3 DNA: TGTGCCAGCAGTTTAACAGGGGGGGGATACTATGGCTACACCTTC. Protein sequence: CASSLTGGGYYGYTF. This chain connects TRBV6-5 to TRBJ1-2; 8 bases align to TRBD1. This CDR3 has 15 residues. CDR1 is MNHEY, CDR2 SVGAGI, per germline. Unmatched junction bases numbered 7, after V lost 4 bases and J lost 3 bases.

V gene TRBV13 combines with J gene TRBJ1-3, with 9 nucleotides matching TRBD1. Germline V gene lookup returns CDR1 PRHDT and CDR2 FYEKMQ (reference sequence). V was clipped by 1 base and J by 2 bases; unmatched bases: 3. This CDR3 has 16 residues. CDR3 sequence: CASSLEQGAAGNTIYF. CDR3 bases: TGTGCCAGCAGCTTAGAACAGGGGGCTGCTGGAAACACCATATATTTT.

The rearrangement uses TRBV18 and TRBJ1-5; 10 bases line up with TRBD1. The CDR3 has 16 residues. V was pared by 3 bases and J by 4 bases, with 6 bases of the junction left unmatched. Looked up from germline, CDR1 is KGHSH and CDR2 is LQKENI. CDR3: CASSPTGGDPNQPQHF. For the CDR3, the DNA is TGTGCCAGCTCACCGACAGGGGGCGACCCGAATCAGCCCCAGCATTTT.

The count of this clone is one. V usage is TRBV5-1 and J usage is TRBJ1-1; D is possibly TRBD1 (6 bases). The CDR3 consists of 14 residues. V dropped 0 bases and J dropped 6 bases, with 12 bases sitting between them. Germline CDR1 is SGHRS and CDR2 is YFSETQ. CDR3 nucleotides: TGCGCCAGCAGCTTGGGAGGGGGGATGCCTGAAGCTTTCTTT. As protein: CASSLGGGMPEAFF.

The chain carries TRBV30 and TRBJ1-2, with D possibly being TRBD1 (6 bases). This CDR3 is built from 13 residues. V dropped 3 bases and J dropped 8 bases, with 16 bases sitting between them. CDR1 is GTSNPN and CDR2 is SVGIG in the germline V gene (reference sequence). The CDR3 nucleotides read TGTGCCTGGAGCGACAGGAACTTGAGGGGCTACACCTTC. This encodes CAWSDRNLRGYTF. Full variable domain (remainder filled in from reference TRBV30 and TRBJ1-2): SQTIHQWPATLVQPVGSPLSLECTVEGTSNPNLYWYRQAAGRGLQLLFYSVGIGQISSEVPQNLSASRPQDRQFILSSKKLLLSDSGFYLCAWSDRNLRGYTFGSGTRLTVV.

The rearrangement links TRBV27 to TRBJ1-4; D gene unclear. The CDR3 has 17 amino acids. The V end was cut by 5 bases, the J end by 1 base, with 17 bases between. Germline CDR1 is MNHEY and CDR2 is SMNVEV (reference sequence). The CDR3 DNA sequence: TGTGCCAGCAGTCCCGGTCGGACGGGCCAAACTAATGAAAAACTGTTTTTT. It encodes CASSPGRTGQTNEKLFF.

The chain couples TRBV7-3 to TRBJ2-2, with TRBD1 as a possible D gene (5 bases). Trimming shortened V by 4 bases and J by 4 bases, and 7 bases separated the two germline ends. Per the germline V gene, CDR1 is SGHTA and CDR2 is FQGTGA. The CDR3 is 13 amino acids. The CDR3 spells CASSYRTTGELFF. The CDR3 coding sequence is TGTGCCAGCAGCTACAGGACCACCGGGGAGCTGTTTTTT.